The present T cell receptor beta chain was sequenced within a study of cytomegalovirus exposure and HLA in healthy donors. This cohort consisted of healthy bone marrow donors. The junction had 8 bases not matched to a gene; V was cut back by 5 bases and J by 3 bases. Germline-derived CDR1 and CDR2 are MNHEY and SMNVEV (reference sequence). CDR3 size: 16 residues. As concerns this clone: Its target is not known.

Findings and caveats of the study: There were some V segments, including TRBV6-2 and TRBV6-3, excluded as indistinguishable. For cytomegalovirus status, the classifier reportedly gave diagnoses with high specificity and sensitivity.

Primers included in the PCR were 60 Vbeta and 13 Jbeta primers. The repertoire was sequenced with immunoSEQ multiplex PCR; TCRdb's copy has only in-frame clones and lacks some. Of over 110,000 clones in the sample, approximately 80% were seen once. The chain joins TRBV27 to TRBJ1-1, with TRBD1 identical over 11 bases. The sequenced sample was PBMCs. This clonotype originated in a female donor in good health and CMV-seronegative. CDR3 loop: CASSRGQGVGYTEAFF. The CDR3, as DNA: TGTGCCAGCAGTAGGGGACAGGGGGTTGGGTACACTGAAGCTTTCTTT.